This TCR beta chain is drawn from a study of T cell repertoires in ileal Crohn's disease. Study-level background: Median disease duration was approximately eight years; about 35% smoked at surgery. Operated complications were stricturing disease (roughly 60%) and penetrating disease (approximately 39%). About half of patients got postoperative therapy: approximately 12 thiopurines, over 15 anti-TNF.

Findings and caveats of the study: High-frequency clones were more common in sorted CD8 than CD4 cells.

Of note for this clone: The antigen remains undetermined.

The CDR3 is made up of 11 amino acids. V trimming: 6 bases; J trimming: 8 bases; junction bases outside the gene matches: 2. CDR1 and CDR2 from the germline V gene are SNHLY and FYNNEI. The data were produced by immunoSEQ multiplex PCR, yet TCRdb's version contains in-frame clones alone and is incomplete. Among nearly 5,000 clones listed, 80% to 85% were seen once. This chain connects TRBV2 to TRBJ1-1, with 8 bases that match TRBD1. The sequence derives from an adult with Crohn's disease. Sequencing was performed on ileal tissue. CDR3 sequence reads: CASRRDREAFF. The CDR3 coding sequence is TGTGCCAGCAGGCGGGACAGGGAAGCTTTCTTT.